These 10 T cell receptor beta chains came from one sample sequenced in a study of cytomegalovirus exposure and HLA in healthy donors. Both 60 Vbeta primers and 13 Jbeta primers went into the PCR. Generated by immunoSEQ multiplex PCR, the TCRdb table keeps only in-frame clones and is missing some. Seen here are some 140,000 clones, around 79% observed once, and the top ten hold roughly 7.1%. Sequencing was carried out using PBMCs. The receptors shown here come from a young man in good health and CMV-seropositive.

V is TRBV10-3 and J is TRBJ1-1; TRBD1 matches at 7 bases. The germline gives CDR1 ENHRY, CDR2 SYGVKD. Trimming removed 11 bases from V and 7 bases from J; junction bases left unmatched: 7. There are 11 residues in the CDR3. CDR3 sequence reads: CAATGADEAFF. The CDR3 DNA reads TGTGCCGCTACAGGGGCCGATGAAGCTTTCTTT.

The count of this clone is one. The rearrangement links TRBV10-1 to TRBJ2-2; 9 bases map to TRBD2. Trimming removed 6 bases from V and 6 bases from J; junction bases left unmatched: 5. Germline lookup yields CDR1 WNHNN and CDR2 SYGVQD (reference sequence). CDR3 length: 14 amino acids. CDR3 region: CASRPSGKSGELFF. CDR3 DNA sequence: TGCGCCAGCAGGCCTAGCGGGAAGTCCGGGGAGCTGTTTTTT.

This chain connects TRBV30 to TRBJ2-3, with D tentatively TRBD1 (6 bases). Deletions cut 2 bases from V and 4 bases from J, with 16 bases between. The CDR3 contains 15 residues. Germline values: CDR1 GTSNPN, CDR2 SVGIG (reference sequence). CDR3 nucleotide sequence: TGTGCCTGGAGTCCTGGGACAAGCAGCGCAGATACGCAGTATTTT. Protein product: CAWSPGTSSADTQYF.

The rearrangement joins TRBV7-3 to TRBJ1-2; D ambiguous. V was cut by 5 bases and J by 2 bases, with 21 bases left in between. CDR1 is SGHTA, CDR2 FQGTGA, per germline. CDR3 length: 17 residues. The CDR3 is CASSPTRRNPTNYGYTF. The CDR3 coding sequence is TGTGCCAGCAGCCCAACTAGACGGAACCCTACAAACTATGGCTACACCTTC.

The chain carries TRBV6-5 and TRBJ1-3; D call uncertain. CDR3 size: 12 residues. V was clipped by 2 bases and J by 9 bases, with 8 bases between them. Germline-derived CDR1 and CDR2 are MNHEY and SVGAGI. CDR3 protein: CASSYGRGTIYF. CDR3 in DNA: TGTGCCAGCAGTTACGGGCGGGGCACCATATATTTT.

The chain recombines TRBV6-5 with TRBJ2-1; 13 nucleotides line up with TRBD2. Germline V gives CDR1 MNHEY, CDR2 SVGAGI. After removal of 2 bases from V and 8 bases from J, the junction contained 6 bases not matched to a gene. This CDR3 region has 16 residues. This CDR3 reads CASSYTLAGGQYEQFF. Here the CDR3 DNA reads TGTGCCAGCAGTTACACACTAGCGGGGGGGCAATATGAGCAGTTCTTC.

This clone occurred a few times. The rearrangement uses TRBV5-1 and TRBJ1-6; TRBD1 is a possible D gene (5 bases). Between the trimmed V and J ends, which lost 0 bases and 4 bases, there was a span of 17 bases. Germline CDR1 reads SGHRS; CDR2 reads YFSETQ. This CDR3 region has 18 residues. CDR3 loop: CASSLAGGSNSYNSPLHF. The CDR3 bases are TGCGCCAGCAGCTTGGCCGGGGGTAGCAATTCATATAATTCACCCCTCCACTTT.

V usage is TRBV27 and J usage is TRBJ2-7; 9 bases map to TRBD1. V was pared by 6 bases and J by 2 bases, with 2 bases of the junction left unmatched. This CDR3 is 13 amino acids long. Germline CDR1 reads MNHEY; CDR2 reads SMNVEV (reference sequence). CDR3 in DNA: TGTGCCAGCAGCCGACAGGGGGCCTACGAGCAGTACTTC. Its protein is CASSRQGAYEQYF.

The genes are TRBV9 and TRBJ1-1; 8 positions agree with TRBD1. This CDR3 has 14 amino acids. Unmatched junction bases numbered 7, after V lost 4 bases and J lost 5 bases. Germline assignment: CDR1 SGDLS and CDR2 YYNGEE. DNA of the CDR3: TGTGCCAGCAGCCAGAGGACAGGGCGAACTGAAGCTTTCTTT. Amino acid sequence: CASSQRTGRTEAFF.

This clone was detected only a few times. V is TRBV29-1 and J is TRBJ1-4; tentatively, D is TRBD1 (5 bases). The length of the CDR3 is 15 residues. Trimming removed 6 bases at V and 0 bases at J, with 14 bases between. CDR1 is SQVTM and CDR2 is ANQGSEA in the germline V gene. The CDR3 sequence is CSVAGTEATNEKLFF. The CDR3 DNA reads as TGCAGCGTCGCAGGGACTGAAGCAACTAATGAAAAACTGTTTTTT.